Listed below are T cell receptor beta chains from one sample, sequenced in a study of T cells in Graves' hyperthyroidism and ophthalmopathy. TCRdb re-called the multiplex PCR reads with MiXCR, one entry per CDR3 protein. The table has 350,000 to 400,000 distinct CDR3 sequences, about a fifth seen once. The sequenced sample consisted of blood. The receptors shown here come from a woman between 18 and 29 years old with Graves' hyperthyroidism. CDR3s include the opening cysteine and the closing phenylalanine or tryptophan. D genes are given only for firm matches. Rows give clone size only sometimes, using once, few, many, or a class for an expanded clone.

CSVETGGDTEAFF,TGCAGCGTTGAGACAGGGGGTGATACTGAAGCTTTCTTT,TRBV29-1,many,TRBJ1-1,TRBD1
CASSFTRGPRYF,TGTGCCAGCAGCTTTACCAGGGGCCCGCGGTACTTC,TRBV28,many,TRBJ2-7,-
CASSSEGNYGYTF,TGTGCCAGCAGCTCAGAAGGGAACTATGGCTACACCTTC,TRBV11-2,few,TRBJ1-2,-
CASSDHPAGPNQPQHF,TGTGCCAGCAGTGACCACCCCGCGGGCCCCAATCAGCCCCAGCATTTT,TRBV2,-,TRBJ1-5,-
CASSLKTGNPGELFF,TGTGCCAGCAGTTTAAAAACAGGGAATCCCGGGGAGCTGTTTTTT,TRBV28,many,TRBJ2-2,-
CAGASGTGSYEQYF,TGTGCCGGAGCGTCCGGGACAGGGTCCTACGAGCAGTACTTC,TRBV2,many,TRBJ2-7,TRBD1
CAWSAGVYGYTF,TGTGCCTGGAGCGCAGGGGTCTATGGCTACACCTTC,TRBV30,many,TRBJ1-2,-
CASSKVNTEAFF,TGTGCCAGCAGTAAAGTGAACACTGAAGCTTTCTTT,TRBV6-1,many,TRBJ1-1,-
CASRTRPDLAGPYQETQYF,TGTGCCAGCAGGACCCGACCGGACCTAGCGGGACCGTACCAAGAGACCCAGTACTTC,TRBV2,many,TRBJ2-5,TRBD2
CASSPRQEGKTQYF,TGTGCCAGCAGTCCACGACAGGAAGGAAAGACCCAGTACTTC,TRBV28,many,TRBJ2-5,-
CASSPTTGNYGYTF,TGTGCCAGCTCACCTACCACAGGGAACTATGGCTACACCTTC,TRBV18,many,TRBJ1-2,-
CSASRQGANTGELFF,TGCAGTGCTAGTAGACAGGGGGCCAACACCGGGGAGCTGTTTTTT,TRBV20-1,many,TRBJ2-2,TRBD1
CASSLALAGPLGAQYF,TGCGCCAGCAGCTTGGCCTTAGCGGGGCCCCTAGGGGCCCAGTACTTC,TRBV5-1,-,TRBJ2-5,TRBD2
CASSYNVGTGEAFF,TGTGCCAGCTCATACAACGTTGGGACAGGTGAAGCTTTCTTT,TRBV18,-,TRBJ1-1,TRBD1
CASSDPRMDEQYF,TGCGCCAGCAGTGACCCTCGGATGGACGAGCAGTACTTC,TRBV10-2,many,TRBJ2-7,-
CASSFTAGNYGYTF,TGTGCCAGCAGTTTCACAGCGGGTAACTATGGTTACACCTTC,TRBV28,-,TRBJ1-2,-
CATYRDRGSHEQYF,TGTGCCACCTACCGGGACAGGGGAAGCCACGAGCAGTACTTC,TRBV6-1,many,TRBJ2-7,TRBD1
CASSLVGDSNPYEQYF,TGTGCCAGCAGCTTAGTAGGGGACAGTAACCCCTACGAGCAGTACTTC,TRBV11-2,many,TRBJ2-7,TRBD1
CASSSTSGKETQYF,TGTGCCAGCAGTTCGACTAGCGGTAAAGAGACCCAGTACTTC,TRBV12-3/TRBV12-4,many,TRBJ2-5,TRBD2
CASSLKVFGYSNQPQHF,TGTGCCAGCAGCTTAAAGGTTTTTGGCTATAGCAATCAGCCCCAGCATTTT,TRBV11-2,many,TRBJ1-5,-
CASSRDRTASYEQYF,TGTGCCAGCAGCCGAGATCGGACAGCCTCCTACGAGCAGTACTTC,TRBV7-9,-,TRBJ2-7,-
CSARPPAGLYRAQHF,TGCAGTGCTAGACCGCCGGCAGGACTCTATCGGGCCCAGCATTTT,TRBV20-1,many,TRBJ1-5,-
CASSSGTGSTSEDGYTF,TGTGCCAGCAGTTCCGGGACGGGATCAACCTCAGAGGATGGCTACACCTTC,TRBV11-2,many,TRBJ1-2,-
CASSVGPGTEETQYF,TGTGCCAGCAGCGTAGGCCCAGGGACGGAGGAGACCCAGTACTTC,TRBV9,many,TRBJ2-5,-
CASSHIGRLGQYF,TGTGCCAGCAGCCATATTGGACGGCTGGGGCAGTACTTC,TRBV27,-,TRBJ2-7,-
CASSDARVANYGYTF,TGTGCCAGCAGTGATGCCAGGGTAGCTAACTATGGCTACACCTTC,TRBV25-1,-,TRBJ1-2,-
CAASIGSNQPQHF,TGTGCCGCCTCGATAGGGTCGAACCAGCCCCAGCATTTT,TRBV15,many,TRBJ1-5,-
CASSSGSTRAGYTF,TGTGCCAGCAGCAGCGGATCCACCCGTGCTGGCTACACCTTC,TRBV13,many,TRBJ1-2,-
CSARDIGRGGNQPQHF,TGCAGTGCTAGAGATATCGGCAGGGGAGGCAATCAGCCCCAGCATTTT,TRBV20-1,many,TRBJ1-5,-
CAWRGTIRRYGYTF,TGTGCCTGGAGGGGAACTATCCGGCGCTATGGCTACACCTTC,TRBV30,-,TRBJ1-2,-